The rows below give T cell receptor beta chains drawn from one sample of a study of T cell responses to AZD1222 COVID-19 vaccine. Clones were sequenced by immunoSEQ multiplex PCR, and TCRdb holds only the in-frame ones, with some missing. The data show some 170,000 clones, roughly 89% seen once. The sequencing used peripheral blood, collected on day 0 of AZD1222 vaccination. All receptors come from an adult in good health. CDR3s include the opening cysteine and the closing phenylalanine or tryptophan. A D gene is named only where the DNA matches it firmly. Where a row states a size, it is once, few, many or the class of an expanded clone; other rows omit it.

d_call,clone_size,v_call,j_call,cdr3_nt,cdr3_aa
-,once,TRBV3-1/TRBV3-2,TRBJ1-2,TGTGCCAGCAGCCAAGTCGCGCAGAATTATGGCTACACCTTC,CASSQVAQNYGYTF
TRBD2,few,TRBV19,TRBJ2-2,TGTGCCAGTAGTTGGCCAGCGGGAGCGCCAACCGGGGAGCTGTTTTTT,CASSWPAGAPTGELFF
-,-,TRBV18,TRBJ2-7,TGTGCCAGCTCACCAAATTCTTACGAGCAGTACTTC,CASSPNSYEQYF
-,-,TRBV5-6,TRBJ1-4,TGTGCCAGCAGCTTGGCGCACAACCTCGGTAGTGAAAAACTGTTTTTT,CASSLAHNLGSEKLFF
-,-,TRBV10-1,TRBJ1-3,TGCGCCAGCAGTGATTCGGGGCAGCGAAACACCATATATTTT,CASSDSGQRNTIYF
TRBD2,-,TRBV11-2,TRBJ2-5,TGTGCCAGCAGCCCTTCGTCTGGACTAGCGGGAAAAGAGACCCAGTACTTC,CASSPSSGLAGKETQYF
-,-,TRBV5-1,TRBJ1-2,TGCGCCAGCAGCTTGGCCGGAGCGCTGGACTATGGCTACACCTTC,CASSLAGALDYGYTF
-,-,TRBV28,TRBJ1-2,TGTGCCAGCAGCTTAAGGGGACCTGACTTTGGCTACACCTTC,CASSLRGPDFGYTF
-,-,TRBV10-3,TRBJ1-5,TGTGCCATCAGTGAAGGGCAAGGGAAGGATCAGCCCCAGCATTTT,CAISEGQGKDQPQHF
-,-,TRBV19,TRBJ2-2,TGTGCCAGTAGTACCCGGAAAGCAGGCACCGGGGAGCTGTTTTTT,CASSTRKAGTGELFF
-,-,TRBV7-3,TRBJ2-2,TGTGCCAGCAGCCTCGGCGGGATCGGGGAGCTGTTTTTT,CASSLGGIGELFF
-,-,TRBV4-3,TRBJ2-1,TGCGCCAGCAGCCCCGGACAGACAGCCTACAATGAGCAGTTCTTC,CASSPGQTAYNEQFF
-,-,TRBV7-8,TRBJ1-1,TGTGCCAGCAGCTTAGCGCGGGGGGGGCAGACCACTGAAGCTTTCTTT,CASSLARGGQTTEAFF
-,-,TRBV5-1,TRBJ1-1,TGCGCCAGCAGCCCGGATGAGGGATTGAACACTGAAGCTTTCTTT,CASSPDEGLNTEAFF
-,once,TRBV30,TRBJ1-4,TGTGCCTCGCAACAGGTCCGTGGAGAAAAACTGTTTTTT,CASQQVRGEKLFF
TRBD2,-,TRBV9,TRBJ2-3,TGTGCCAGCAGCGCAATACTAGCGGGGGGCACAGATACGCAGTATTTT,CASSAILAGGTDTQYF
TRBD1,-,TRBV3-1/TRBV3-2,TRBJ1-2,TGTGCCAGCAGCCCGGACAGGCGGGGGGCTGGTGGCTACACCTTC,CASSPDRRGAGGYTF
TRBD1,-,TRBV12-3/TRBV12-4,TRBJ1-1,TGTGCCAGCAGGGGGACAGGAGCTGAAGCTTTCTTT,CASRGTGAEAFF
TRBD2,-,TRBV4-2,TRBJ2-5,TGTGCCAGCAGCCAAGCCCGAGCGGGGGGGCTCAGGGAGACCCAGTACTTC,CASSQARAGGLRETQYF
-,-,TRBV30,TRBJ2-1,TGTGCCTGGAGTTCAGTTGGGAATGAGCAGTTCTTC,CAWSSVGNEQFF
-,-,TRBV15,TRBJ1-6,TGTGCCACCAGTCGCGACAGGAGCTCCTATAATTCACCCCTCCACTTT,CATSRDRSSYNSPLHF
-,many,TRBV27,TRBJ2-7,TGTGCCAGCAGTTATATGAGCGGATCATCCTACGAGCAGTACTTC,CASSYMSGSSYEQYF
-,-,TRBV5-4,TRBJ2-5,TGTGCCAGCAGCTTGGGGTGGGAGACCCAGTACTTC,CASSLGWETQYF
-,-,TRBV27,TRBJ2-6,TGTGCCAGCAGTTTAGGTTGGGGAGACCCCTCGGCCGTCCTGACTTTC,CASSLGWGDPSAVLTF
-,-,TRBV25-1,TRBJ1-4,TGTGCCAGCAGTGAATTAGGAGGGGCCAATGATGAAAAACTGTTTTTT,CASSELGGANDEKLFF
TRBD1,-,TRBV11-1,TRBJ2-5,TGTGCCAGCAGCCCAGGACAGGGGAGAGAAGAGACCCAGTACTTC,CASSPGQGREETQYF
-,-,TRBV15,TRBJ1-6,TGTGCCACCAGCAGGGACAGTAATTCACCCCTCCACTTT,CATSRDSNSPLHF
-,-,TRBV5-6,TRBJ1-6,TGTGCCAGCAGCTTGGCCGGACCTAGATCACCCCTCCACTTT,CASSLAGPRSPLHF
-,-,TRBV10-1,TRBJ1-1,TGCGCCAGCAGTGAGGGACAGTGGAACACTGAAGCTTTCTTT,CASSEGQWNTEAFF
-,-,TRBV28,TRBJ1-2,TGTGCCAGTAACAGGGATTCTAGGTATGGCTACACCTTC,CASNRDSRYGYTF
-,-,TRBV30,TRBJ2-1,TGTGCCTGGAGTCAAGATCGGGGAGGCGAGCAGTTCTTC,CAWSQDRGGEQFF
TRBD1,few,TRBV19,TRBJ1-2,TGTGCCAGCTCCGGGACAGTCTTCTGGCCGGACTATGGCTACACCTTC,CASSGTVFWPDYGYTF
TRBD2,-,TRBV7-3,TRBJ2-1,TGTGCCAGCAGCCCACAACCGGGACTAGGACACAATGAGCAGTTCTTC,CASSPQPGLGHNEQFF
-,-,TRBV5-1,TRBJ1-6,TGCGCCAGCAGCTTGAGGCCAGAGGATAATTCACCCCTCCACTTT,CASSLRPEDNSPLHF
-,-,TRBV7-2,TRBJ1-1,TGTGCCAGCAGCTTTAGTGAGGCGAGGAACACTGAAGCTTTCTTT,CASSFSEARNTEAFF
-,-,TRBV5-1,TRBJ1-1,TGCGCCAGCAGCCCAGCGACGGAACCAAAAGCTTTCTTT,CASSPATEPKAFF
-,-,TRBV7-2,TRBJ1-1,TGTGCCAGCAGCTTAGCTCGGAGTCAGGGCGGCACTGAAGCTTTCTTT,CASSLARSQGGTEAFF
-,-,TRBV28,TRBJ1-5,TGTGCCAGCAGCCGAAGGACAAGGGCCTCCCTGGGGCCCCAGCATTTT,CASSRRTRASLGPQHF
-,-,TRBV6-1,TRBJ2-2,TGTGCCAGCAGAACCGGGACAACGAACACCGGGGAGCTGTTTTTT,CASRTGTTNTGELFF
TRBD1,once,TRBV7-8,TRBJ2-5,TGTGCCAGCACCTTGACAGGGCTAGCAAGGTCCCAGTACTTC,CASTLTGLARSQYF
-,-,TRBV19,TRBJ2-3,TGTGCCAGTAAGATCTCTGACACAGATACGCAGTATTTT,CASKISDTDTQYF
TRBD1,-,TRBV2,TRBJ1-2,TGTGCCAGCAGACAGGGGTCAGCTAACTATGGCTACACCTTC,CASRQGSANYGYTF
TRBD1,-,TRBV5-1,TRBJ1-6,TGCGCCAGCAGCTTGGAGGGACAGTATAATTCACCCCTCCACTTT,CASSLEGQYNSPLHF
-,-,TRBV4-3,TRBJ1-6,TGCGCCAGCAGCCAAGATTTAGGACAGTCACCCCTCCACTTT,CASSQDLGQSPLHF
-,-,TRBV7-3,TRBJ2-1,TGTGCCAGCAGCTTCACAGGGGGACTAGATAGGTCCAATGAGCAGTTCTTC,CASSFTGGLDRSNEQFF
-,-,TRBV24-1,TRBJ1-4,TGTGCCACCAGTGATTCGCAAGGAGGACGGCCGAATAATGAAAAACTGTTTTTT,CATSDSQGGRPNNEKLFF
TRBD2,once,TRBV11-2,TRBJ2-5,TGTGCCAGCAGCTTGGGACTAGCGGGGGAGGGAGAGACCCAGTACTTC,CASSLGLAGEGETQYF
-,-,TRBV9,TRBJ1-4,TGTGCCAGCAGCTCCGGGGAGGGCTCTGAAAAACTGTTTTTT,CASSSGEGSEKLFF
-,-,TRBV5-1,TRBJ1-5,TGCGCCAGCAGCAAGGACGGGGATCAGCCCCAGCATTTT,CASSKDGDQPQHF
-,few,TRBV28,TRBJ2-1,TGTGCCAGCAGTCGACATCCGATTAACAATGAGCAGTTCTTC,CASSRHPINNEQFF
-,few,TRBV5-1,TRBJ1-5,TGCGCCAGCAGCCGCCTCCAGGGAGGTCAGCCCCAGCATTTT,CASSRLQGGQPQHF
-,-,TRBV30,TRBJ1-5,TGTGCCTGGTCGACGGGCACAGTGGATCAGCCCCAGCATTTT,CAWSTGTVDQPQHF
-,-,TRBV7-2,TRBJ1-6,TGTGCCAGCAGAGAATCCCGGGGGAGAAATTCACCCCTCCACTTT,CASRESRGRNSPLHF
TRBD1,-,TRBV18,TRBJ2-7,TGTGCCAGCTCACCACCGTTGGGACAGGGGCCGTCCTACGAGCAGTACTTC,CASSPPLGQGPSYEQYF
-,-,TRBV5-4,TRBJ1-2,TGTGCCAGCAGCTGGCCCCAAGGGACAAGCTATGGCTACACCTTC,CASSWPQGTSYGYTF
-,-,TRBV11-2,TRBJ1-2,TGTGCCAGCAGCTTAGACCGAACTGACACGGGCTACACCTTC,CASSLDRTDTGYTF
-,once,TRBV7-8,TRBJ2-7,TGTGCCAGCAGCCCGAGATCGGGGCAGTACGAGCAGTACTTC,CASSPRSGQYEQYF